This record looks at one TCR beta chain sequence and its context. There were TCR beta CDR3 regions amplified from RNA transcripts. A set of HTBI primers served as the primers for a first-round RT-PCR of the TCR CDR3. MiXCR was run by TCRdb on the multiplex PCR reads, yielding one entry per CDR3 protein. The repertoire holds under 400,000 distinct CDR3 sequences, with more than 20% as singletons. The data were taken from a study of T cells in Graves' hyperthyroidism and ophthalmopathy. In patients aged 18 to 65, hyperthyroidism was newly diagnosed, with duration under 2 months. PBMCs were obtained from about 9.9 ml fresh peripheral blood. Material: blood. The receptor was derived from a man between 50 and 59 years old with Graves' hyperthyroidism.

The CDR3 DNA reads as TGCAGTGCCAACCAGCGGGACAGGTGGAACGAGCAGTACTTC. This codes for CSANQRDRWNEQYF. The chain links TRBV20-1 to TRBJ2-7; D is possibly TRBD1 (8 bases). CDR3 size: 14 residues. Trimming stripped 6 bases from V and 5 bases from J, with 20 bases between. CDR1 and CDR2 from the germline V gene are DFQATT and SNEGSKA (reference sequence).